This T cell receptor (beta chain) was retrieved from a study of T-cell reconstitution after alpha-beta-depleted transplantation in children. Study outcomes and limitations: Approximately two months post-transplant, alpha-beta T cells reportedly originated from several hundred expanded graft clones. When one year had passed after transplant, most T-cell counts and diversity came from newly produced T cells. After transplant, high TCRbeta diversity at day 60 in some patients arose from surviving recipient T cells and thymic progenitors.

Construction of the TCRbeta library involved unique molecular identifiers. TCRdb used MiXCR to reprocess the PCR reads, holding one entry per CDR3 protein. The sample shows 85,000 to 120,000 distinct CDR3 sequences, roughly 7.2% of them seen only once. V dropped 7 bases and J dropped 6 bases, with 4 bases sitting between them. Per germline, CDR1 MDHEN and CDR2 SYDVKM. The CDR3 covers 10 residues. This clonotype was seen many times. What it binds is unknown. The chain recombines TRBV28 with TRBJ2-4; unclear D gene. The material was PBMCs, obtained before TCRalphabeta/CD19-depleted stem cell transplant. The TCR comes from a boy under 10 years old with acute lymphoblastic leukemia, due to receive a stem cell transplant. This CDR3 reads CASKGNIQYF. The CDR3 bases are TGTGCCAGCAAGGGAAACATTCAGTACTTC. The full variable domain, in which reference TRBV28 and TRBJ2-4 provide the parts outside the CDR3, is DVKVTQSSRYLVKRTGEKVFLECVQDMDHENMFWYRQDPGLGLRLIYFSYDVKMKEKGDIPEGYSVSREKKERFSLILESASTNQTSMYLCASKGNIQYFGAGTRLSVL.